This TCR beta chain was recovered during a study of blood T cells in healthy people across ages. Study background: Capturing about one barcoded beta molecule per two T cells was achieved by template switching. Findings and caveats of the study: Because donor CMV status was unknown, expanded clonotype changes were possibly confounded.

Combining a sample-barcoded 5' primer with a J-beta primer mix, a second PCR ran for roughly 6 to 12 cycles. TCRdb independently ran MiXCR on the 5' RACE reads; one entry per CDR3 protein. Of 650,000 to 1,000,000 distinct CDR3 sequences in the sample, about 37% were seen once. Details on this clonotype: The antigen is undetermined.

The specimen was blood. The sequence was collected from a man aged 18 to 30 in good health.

As DNA, the CDR3 is TGTGCCAGCAGTGAAGGGAGGGCCCTAAATGAAAAACTGTTTTTT. Translated: CASSEGRALNEKLFF. The chain joins TRBV2 to TRBJ1-4; D remains unclear. Trimming left V 1 base short and J 5 bases short, with 11 bases between. Germline CDR1 SNHLY, CDR2 FYNNEI. CDR3 length: 15 residues.